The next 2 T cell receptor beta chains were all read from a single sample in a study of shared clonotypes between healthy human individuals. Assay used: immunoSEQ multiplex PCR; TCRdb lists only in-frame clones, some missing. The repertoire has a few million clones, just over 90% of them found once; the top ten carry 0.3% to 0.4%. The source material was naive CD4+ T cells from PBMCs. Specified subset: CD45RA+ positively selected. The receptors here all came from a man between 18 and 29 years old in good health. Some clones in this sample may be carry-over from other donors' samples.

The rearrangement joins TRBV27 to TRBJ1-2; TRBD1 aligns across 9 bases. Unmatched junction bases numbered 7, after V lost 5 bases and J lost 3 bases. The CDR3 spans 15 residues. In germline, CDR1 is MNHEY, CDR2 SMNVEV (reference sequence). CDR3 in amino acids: CASSPPGQGDYGYTF. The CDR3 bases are TGTGCCAGCAGTCCGCCGGGACAGGGTGACTATGGCTACACCTTC.

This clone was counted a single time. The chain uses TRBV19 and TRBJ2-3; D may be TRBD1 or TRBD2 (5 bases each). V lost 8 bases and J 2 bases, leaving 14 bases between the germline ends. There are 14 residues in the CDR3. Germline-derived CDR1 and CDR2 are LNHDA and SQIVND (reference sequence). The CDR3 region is CASFSPGTTDTQYF. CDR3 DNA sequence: TGTGCCAGTTTCTCCCCAGGGACCACAGATACGCAGTATTTT.